The next 3 T cell receptor beta chains were all read from a single sample in a study of CD8+CD57+ T cells in acquired aplastic anemia. According to the study, genomic DNA was the template for TCR beta VDJ and CDR3 profiling. TCRdb ran MiXCR on the reads and lists one entry per CDR3 protein. The sample yields 250,000 to 300,000 distinct CDR3 sequences, 45% to 65% seen once. Sequenced sample: sorted CD4+, CD8+, or CD8+CD57+ T cells (not recorded which) from PBMCs. The receptors stem from a human donor with severe aplastic anemia or a healthy control (not recorded which).

The V and J genes are TRBV20-1 and TRBJ2-3; 7 nucleotides agree with TRBD2. In germline, CDR1 is DFQATT, CDR2 SNEGSKA (reference sequence). Trimming took 1 base from V and 6 from J; bases not matched to a gene: 7. This CDR3 region has 14 residues. The CDR3, as DNA: TGCAGTGCTAGAGTACTGGGGAGGGCCGATACGCAGTATTTT. Protein: CSARVLGRADTQYF.

J is TRBJ1-1 and V is TRBV25-1, with a weak D call TRBD1 (5 bases). The germline V gene has CDR1 MGHDK and CDR2 SYGVNS. The germline V and J ends were trimmed by 2 bases and 0 bases, with 10 bases remaining between them. The CDR3 contains 15 residues. The CDR3 spells CASSERGRMNTEAFF. CDR3 nucleotide sequence: TGTGCCAGCAGTGAACGGGGCAGGATGAACACTGAAGCTTTCTTT.

For this clonotype: A read error may account for a junction end that differs from germline. The chain links TRBV5-1 to TRBJ2-7; D is ambiguous. The germline V gene encodes CDR1 SGHRS and CDR2 YFSETQ. There are 13 residues in the CDR3. The CDR3 sequence is CASSAGLSYEQYF. CDR3 bases: TGTGCCAGCAGCGCTGGTTTGTCCTACGAGCAGTACTTC. The variable domain in full, with the rest retrieved from reference TRBV5-1 and TRBJ2-7, is KAGVTQTPRYLIKTRGQQVTLSCSPISGHRSVSWYQQTPGQGLQFLFEYFSETQRNKGNFPGRFSGRQFSNSRSEMNVSTLELGDSALYLCASSAGLSYEQYFGPGTRLTVT.